Sequencing of this T cell receptor beta chain was carried out in a study of blood T cell repertoires in COVID-19. Study background: PBMCs, B-cell-depleted T cells, or T cells provided the cDNA or gDNA that made up the material.

Using immunoSEQ multiplex PCR, the repertoire was profiled, and TCRdb retains in-frame clones only, with some absent. The sample holds tens of thousands of clones; approximately 85% are singletons and the top ten take under 15%. The V gene end was trimmed by 3 bases and the J gene end by 6 bases; junction bases not matched to a gene: 8. There are 14 residues in the CDR3. The germline V gene has CDR1 LGHDT and CDR2 YNNKEL (reference sequence). This TCR was sampled from a human donor in a cohort sampled during active COVID-19. This chain links TRBV3-1 (or the pseudogene TRBV3-2) with TRBJ2-7; TRBD1 agrees at 7 bases. The sample consisted of peripheral blood. The chain's CDR3 is CASSHGPGQPEQYF. As DNA, the CDR3 is TGTGCCAGCAGCCACGGACCGGGACAGCCCGAGCAGTACTTC.